This T cell receptor beta chain was obtained from a study of blood T cell repertoires in COVID-19. In the original processing: By means of reference gene primer amplification, nucleated cell counts were estimated. Sequencing was performed with immunoSEQ multiplex PCR; in TCRdb, only in-frame clones are kept and a portion is missing. Clone size and the V and J calls come from that table; the DNA yielded D and trimming. This table holds under 100,000 clones, 70% to 90% found once. Per the germline V gene, CDR1 is LNHDA and CDR2 is SQIVND (reference sequence). Trimming took 1 base from V and 0 from J; bases not matched to a gene: 3. There are 15 residues in the CDR3.

The sequence derives from a woman in her seventies with active or convalescent COVID-19. The chain is built from TRBV19 and TRBJ2-7; TRBD1 agrees at 7 bases. The source material was peripheral blood. In DNA, the CDR3 is TGTGCCAGTAGTATAGGACAGGGCCTCTCCTACGAGCAGTACTTC. The encoded protein is CASSIGQGLSYEQYF.